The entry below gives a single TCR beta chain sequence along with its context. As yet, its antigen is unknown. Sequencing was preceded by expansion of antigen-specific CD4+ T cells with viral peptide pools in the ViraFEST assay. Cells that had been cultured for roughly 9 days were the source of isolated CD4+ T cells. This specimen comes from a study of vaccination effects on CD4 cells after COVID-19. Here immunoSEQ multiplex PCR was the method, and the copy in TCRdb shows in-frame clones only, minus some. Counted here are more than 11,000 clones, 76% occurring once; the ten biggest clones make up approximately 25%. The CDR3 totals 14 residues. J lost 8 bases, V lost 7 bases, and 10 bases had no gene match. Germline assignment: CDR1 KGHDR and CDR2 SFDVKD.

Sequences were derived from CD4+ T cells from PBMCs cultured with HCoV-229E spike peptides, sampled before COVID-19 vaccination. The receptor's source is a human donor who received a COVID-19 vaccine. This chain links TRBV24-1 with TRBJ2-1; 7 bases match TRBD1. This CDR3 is CATRGHRGKDEQFF. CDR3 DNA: TGTGCCACCAGGGGACACAGGGGCAAGGATGAGCAGTTCTTC.